This entry concerns a single TCR beta chain. The table lists this clone with a count of one. Its recognized antigen is unknown. Base qualities are missing; no much larger clone stands one base away. The sample is drawn from a study of shared clonotypes between healthy human individuals (dated by TCRdb to 2018 to 2021). As for the study more broadly: A few men and two women, aged 18 to 49 years, made up the cohort. For each donor, CD4 naive and CD4 memory were each run on three plates, CD8 naive on two plates, and CD8 memory on one plate. Blood TCR repertoires of five healthy adults were deeply sequenced to estimate repertoire size and the extent of clonotype sharing between individuals. Per donor, leukapheresis produced somewhere between about 0.8 and 9.5 billion PBMCs. Libraries were prepared and TCR repertoires were sequenced by different laboratories using diverse techniques, in order to increase sequencing depth and limit assay-specific biases. The research as a whole found: Naive subsets generally had larger estimated clonotype richness than memory subsets. Sampling was restricted to blood, and TCR repertoires in tissues likely differ from the TCR repertoires found in blood. Because the study included a small number of donors, the genetic and exposure-history diversity represented was limited. Compared with non-shared clonotypes, the clonotypes found in all four sorted-subset donors had higher generation probabilities. When four donors were compared, the shared fraction of clonotypes was 5% to 6.5% for naive CD4, approximately 3.5% for naive CD8, 2.3% for memory CD4, and less than 0.45% for memory CD8. Pairwise subsampling indicated that sequencing depth was expected to affect the degree of clonotype sharing among donors. Even with the large sequencing depth, rarefaction of the sorted-subset datasets indicated that sequencing was incomplete.

Donors were healthy HIV-negative adults with no recently reported acute infections or vaccinations. All donors were Caucasian adults living in Nashville, Tennessee, USA. CD4+ T cells were enriched through magnetic negative selection, after which naive cells were positively selected on CD45RA and the remaining negative fraction served as the memory subset. After blood collection by leukapheresis, PBMCs were isolated using Ficoll-Histopaque density gradient centrifugation and then cryopreserved in the vapor phase of liquid nitrogen. Analytical flow cytometry was used to check the purity and quantity of every magnetically sorted T cell population. Each sorted fraction had its genomic DNA isolated and then quantified by UV absorbance on a Nanodrop 2000c. TCR CDR3 regions were amplified from genomic DNA by multiplex PCR using the deep immunoSEQ assay. Extracted genomic DNA from each cell subset was spread evenly across all wells of several immunoSEQ 96-well plates, with each plate serving as a replicate. Each replicate PCR for sorted subsets received about 220 ng genomic DNA, equal to about 30,000 T cell genomes. Purified libraries were quantified with a Qubit 3.0 fluorometer, sized on a Bioanalyzer 2100, and re-quantified with the KAPA Library Quantification kit. Each immunoSEQ 96-well plate was sequenced on its own single-read 150-cycle Illumina NextSeq 550 flow cell. The paper's processing steps were these. Because the immunoSEQ output included only junctional sequences and no quality scores, the filtering could not be the same as the filtering used for full-length reads. Sequences were annotated with PyIR, a Python wrapper for IgBLAST v1.9, using IMGT germline references to assign V/J genes and CDR3. Reads were removed for weak V/J assignments (E-value above 1e-6), missing CDR3, stop codons, out-of-frame junctions, or ambiguous translated residues. A V3J clonotype was defined by an identical inferred V gene, J gene, and CDR3 amino acid sequence. The percentage overlap between two repertoires was calculated by dividing the number of shared unique clonotypes by the size of the smaller repertoire. Richness of each repertoire was evaluated using RTK rarefaction, the Chao1 estimator, and Recon v2.1 estimates of unobserved clonotypes. Generation probabilities were computed with OLGA for all TCRbeta clonotypes obtained by the gDNA method from a few donors. The clones in this table, taken by TCRdb from immuneACCESS, are in-frame only. Not every clone is retained; where verified, under half of the shortfall comes from an unresolved V gene, and the cause of the rest is unknown. V, J and clone size reflect that table, while D and trimming were determined from the DNA. The sample contains roughly 2.2 million clones, approximately 93% of them found a single time. The ten biggest clones cover about 0.37% of the sample.

Sequenced material: naive CD4+ T cells from PBMCs. Reading the label with the study, this specimen's cell subset or site is: CD45RA+ positively selected. The receptor comes from a young man in good health. Some clones in this sample may be carry-over from other donors' samples.

The nucleotides are TGTGCCACCAGCAGGAAAGACAGGGGAGCTGTGGGCACTGAAGCTTTCTTT. Its coded protein is CATSRKDRGAVGTEAFF. This chain is built from TRBV15 and TRBJ1-1, and 8 junction bases match TRBD1. The CDR3 covers 17 residues, taking in both the cysteine and the phenylalanine. The sequence is cut down to CDR3 DNA, 51 bases in frame from base 1. CDR1 and CDR2, looked up from the germline V gene (reference sequence), are LNHNV and YYDKDF. V lost 3 bases and J lost 4 bases, and the count of bases not matched to a germline gene is 13.